The clone carrying this TCR beta chain showed up many times. The data belong to a study of T cells in Graves' hyperthyroidism and ophthalmopathy. There were TCR beta CDR3 regions amplified from RNA transcripts. RT-PCR in the first round (using the HTBI primer set) targeted the TCR CDR3. TCRdb re-derived calls from the multiplex PCR reads in MiXCR, one entry per CDR3 protein. The sample carries around 500,000 distinct CDR3 sequences, 13% to 15% recorded once. Hyperthyroidism, newly diagnosed and lasting under 2 months, affected patients aged 18 to 65. There are 16 residues in the CDR3. The V gene lost 5 bases and the J gene lost 2 bases, with 17 bases spanning the gap. CDR1 is SGHTA and CDR2 is FQGNSA in the germline V gene.

This chain joins TRBV7-2 and TRBJ2-3; D may correspond to TRBD1 or TRBD2 (6 bases each). The source is a woman between 18 and 30 years old with Graves' hyperthyroidism. Sequenced sample: blood. The CDR3 region has the DNA TGTGCCAGCAGCAGGAGAGGGGGAGGCCTCACAGATACGCAGTATTTT. Residues: CASSRRGGGLTDTQYF. Full variable domain (outside the CDR3, taken from reference TRBV7-2 and TRBJ2-3): GAGVSQSPSNKVTEKGKDVELRCDPISGHTALYWYRQSLGQGLEFLIYFQGNSAPDKSGLPSDRFSAERTGGSVSTLTIQRTQQEDSAVYLCASSRRGGGLTDTQYFGPGTRLTVL.